These 15 T cell receptor beta chains share one sample of origin, sequenced in a study of tissue T cells after allogeneic stem cell transplantation. The data were produced by immunoSEQ multiplex PCR, yet TCRdb's version contains in-frame clones alone and is incomplete. The repertoire has about 28,000 clones, 85% of them found once; the top ten carry roughly 3.5%. Sequencing was performed on blood, taken before transplantation. These receptors all stem from a woman aged 18 to 55 who later had graft-versus-host disease after an allogeneic stem cell transplant.

V usage is TRBV7-2 and J usage is TRBJ2-6, with no clear D. Trimming cost V 2 bases and J 0 bases, with 5 bases left between them. This CDR3 spans 15 amino acids. Germline V gene data show CDR1 as SGHTA and CDR2 as FQGNSA. The CDR3 reads CASSLTLSGANVLTF. The DNA for the CDR3 is TGTGCCAGCAGCTTAACACTCTCTGGGGCCAACGTCCTGACTTTC.

This clone was observed once. At one end the junction does not follow the germline gene, possibly because of a read error. This rearrangement joins TRBV18 to TRBJ2-1; D is unclear. The CDR3 is made up of 16 amino acids. Germline V CDR1 and CDR2: KGHSH, LQKENI. In DNA form, the CDR3 reads TGTGCCAGCTCACCACAGGGTACCCCCTCCAACAATGAGCAGTTCTTC. This sequence encodes CASSPQGTPSNNEQFF.

The chain combines TRBV30 with TRBJ2-7, with a weak D call TRBD1 (6 bases). The CDR3 contains 16 residues. V gave up 1 base and J gave up 1 base, with 17 bases separating them. Germline V lookup: CDR1 GTSNPN, CDR2 SVGIG (reference sequence). The CDR3 reads CAWSGEWITGSYEQYF. As DNA, the CDR3 is TGTGCCTGGAGTGGAGAATGGATAACAGGGTCCTACGAGCAGTACTTC.

J is TRBJ1-1 and V is TRBV28, with D uncertain. This CDR3 region has 14 residues. Looked up from germline, CDR1 is MDHEN and CDR2 is SYDVKM. Between the trimmed V and J ends, which lost 7 bases and 0 bases, there was a span of 12 bases. The CDR3 reads CASMAGPMNTEAFF. The CDR3 bases are TGTGCCAGCATGGCAGGCCCTATGAACACTGAAGCTTTCTTT.

The chain joins TRBV5-5 to TRBJ1-2; D might be TRBD1 (5 bases). This CDR3 contains 14 residues. The ends were cut back, 5 bases at V and 7 bases at J, with 18 bases in the middle. CDR1 and CDR2 from the germline V gene are SGHKS and YYEKEE (reference sequence). In DNA, the CDR3 is TGTGCCAGCAGGTTGTGGGGGAACCCACTTGGCTACACCTTC. Translation gives CASRLWGNPLGYTF. Full variable domain (missing parts from reference TRBV5-5 and TRBJ1-2): DAGVTQSPTHLIKTRGQQVTLRCSPISGHKSVSWYQQVLGQGPQFIFQYYEKEERGRGNFPDRFSARQFPNYSSELNVNALLLGDSALYLCASRLWGNPLGYTFGSGTRLTVV.

The V gene is TRBV10-3, the J gene TRBJ2-7; 8 nucleotides line up with TRBD1. The germline CDR1 and CDR2 sequences are ENHRY and SYGVKD. V trimming: 8 bases; J trimming: 4 bases; junction bases outside the gene matches: 7. CDR3 length equals 13 residues. The CDR3 nucleotides read TGTGCCATCGGGACAGGAGACTCTTACGAGCAGTACTTC. Its translation: CAIGTGDSYEQYF.

V is TRBV28 and J is TRBJ1-5; 9 nucleotides line up with TRBD1. The CDR3 loop spans 16 amino acids. Per the germline V gene, CDR1 is MDHEN and CDR2 is SYDVKM. Losses at the gene ends were 6 bases for V and 6 bases for J; bases not matched to a gene: 12. The CDR3 DNA is TGTGCCAGCAGCCCTCCGGGACAGGGAGGGGGTCAGCCCCAGCATTTT. It yields the protein CASSPPGQGGGQPQHF.

DNA for the CDR3: TGCGCCAGCAGCTTGGGGACAGACAGCAATCAGCCCCAGCATTTT. The encoded protein is CASSLGTDSNQPQHF. The rearrangement joins TRBV5-1 to TRBJ1-5; tentative D call: TRBD1 (6 bases). Trimming cost V 0 bases and J 1 base, with 8 bases left between them. Germline V gene sequence: CDR1 SGHRS, CDR2 YFSETQ. The CDR3 runs to 15 residues.

The chain recombines TRBV19 with TRBJ2-5; D is tentatively TRBD1 or TRBD2 (5 bases each). CDR3 length: 16 amino acids. The germline V and J ends were trimmed by 1 base and 2 bases, with 14 bases remaining between them. The germline CDR1 and CDR2 sequences are LNHDA and SQIVND (reference sequence). CDR3 coding DNA: TGTGCCAGTAGTATAGGTATAGGGGAGAGGCAAGAGACCCAGTACTTC. The encoded protein is CASSIGIGERQETQYF. Full variable domain (outside the CDR3, taken from reference TRBV19 and TRBJ2-5): DGGITQSPKYLFRKEGQNVTLSCEQNLNHDAMYWYRQDPGQGLRLIYYSQIVNDFQKGDIAEGYSVSREKKESFPLTVTSAQKNPTAFYLCASSIGIGERQETQYFGPGTRLLVL.

Here the CDR3 DNA reads TGTGCCAGCAGTACAACAAATCAGCCCCAGCATTTT. Translating gives CASSTTNQPQHF. The chain uses TRBV27 and TRBJ1-5; the D is unclear. Germline lookup yields CDR1 MNHEY and CDR2 SMNVEV (reference sequence). The V gene lost 5 bases and the J gene lost 4 bases, with 6 bases spanning the gap. There are 12 residues in the CDR3.

This sequence joins TRBV18 and TRBJ2-5; the D is unclear. Per the germline V gene, CDR1 is KGHSH and CDR2 is LQKENI. Between the trimmed V and J ends, which lost 2 bases and 1 base, there was a span of 5 bases. This CDR3 is 13 amino acids long. CDR3 sequence: CASSPGFQETQYF. CDR3 DNA: TGTGCCAGCTCACCAGGGTTCCAAGAGACCCAGTACTTC.

The V and J genes are TRBV2 and TRBJ1-1; a weak D match, TRBD1 (5 bases). In germline, CDR1 is SNHLY, CDR2 FYNNEI. This CDR3 is 16 amino acids long. The V and J ends lost 6 bases and 1 base respectively, with 18 bases between them. CDR3 sequence: CASSHGQGVGNTEAFF. The CDR3 DNA reads as TGTGCCAGCAGCCACGGGCAGGGCGTTGGGAACACTGAAGCTTTCTTT.

The J gene is TRBJ2-5, the V gene TRBV18; D may be TRBD1 (6 bases). This CDR3 contains 16 residues. The V gene's germline CDR1 is KGHSH and CDR2 LQKENI. The V and J ends lost 0 bases and 2 bases respectively, with 13 bases between them. CDR3 nucleotides: TGTGCCAGCTCACCACCCGAGGGGGTCGATCAAGAGACCCAGTACTTC. As protein: CASSPPEGVDQETQYF.

The chain recombines TRBV27 with TRBJ2-1; 9 bases are a match to TRBD2. Trimming cost V 1 base and J 1 base; bases outside gene matches: 5. Looked up from germline, CDR1 is MNHEY and CDR2 is SMNVEV (reference sequence). The CDR3 covers 17 residues. CDR3 amino acids: CASSLFGGGASYNEQFF. The CDR3 DNA reads TGTGCCAGCAGTTTATTCGGCGGGGGGGCGTCCTACAATGAGCAGTTCTTC.

The V gene is TRBV4-3, the J gene TRBJ2-1; D possibly corresponds to TRBD2 (6 bases). The V gene lost 2 bases and the J gene lost 4 bases, with 33 bases spanning the gap. Germline CDR1 LGHNA, CDR2 YSLEER. This CDR3 region has 22 residues. The CDR3 sequence is CASSQRSHQRNPPPGVYNEQFF. CDR3 DNA sequence: TGCGCCAGCAGCCAACGGAGCCACCAGCGTAACCCGCCTCCGGGAGTATACAATGAGCAGTTCTTC.